These T cell receptor beta chains were read from a single sample in a study of cytomegalovirus exposure and HLA in healthy donors. Here immunoSEQ multiplex PCR was the method, and the copy in TCRdb shows in-frame clones only, minus some. The sample has 150,000 to 200,000 clones; approximately 78% are singletons. The sequencing input was PBMCs. These TCRs come from a male donor in good health and CMV-seropositive. Both conserved end residues are part of each CDR3. D genes are given only for firm matches. Size is stated for part of the rows, as once, few or many counts, or as a class when the clone is expanded.

d_call	clone_size	v_call	j_call	cdr3_aa	cdr3_nt
TRBD2	-	TRBV9	TRBJ2-5	CASSVGPGRAGETQYF	TGTGCCAGCAGCGTGGGTCCCGGGAGGGCCGGGGAGACCCAGTACTTC
TRBD1	-	TRBV5-1	TRBJ2-7	CASSSSTGQGVPQYF	TGCGCCAGCAGCTCCTCGACCGGACAGGGGGTCCCGCAGTACTTC
-	-	TRBV11-2	TRBJ1-5	CASSLGEGQPQHF	TGTGCCAGCAGCTTAGGCGAGGGTCAGCCCCAGCATTTT
TRBD1	-	TRBV27	TRBJ1-2	CASRPTGGGGYTF	TGTGCCAGCAGACCGACAGGGGGAGGGGGCTACACCTTC
-	few	TRBV5-1	TRBJ1-4	CASNYAGVTNEKLFF	TGCGCCAGCAACTACGCAGGGGTCACTAATGAAAAACTGTTTTTT
-	-	TRBV5-4	TRBJ2-6	CASRGRWRSAGANVLTF	TGTGCCAGCAGGGGTCGCTGGAGGTCCGCTGGGGCCAACGTCCTGACTTTC
-	-	TRBV5-1	TRBJ1-2	CASSPGGLTNYGYTF	TGCGCCAGCAGCCCAGGTGGACTCACTAACTATGGCTACACCTTC
-	-	TRBV16	TRBJ1-5	CASSQWSGQPQHF	TGTGCCAGCAGCCAATGGTCAGGTCAGCCCCAGCATTTT
TRBD2	-	TRBV6-5	TRBJ2-7	CASSYSGTSGPYEQYF	TGTGCCAGCAGTTACTCAGGGACTAGCGGCCCATACGAGCAGTACTTC
-	-	TRBV6-1	TRBJ2-7	CASSVSLYEQYF	TGTGCCAGCAGTGTCAGTTTGTACGAGCAGTACTTC
TRBD1	-	TRBV2	TRBJ1-2	CASRPGQGWGYTF	TGTGCCAGCAGGCCGGGACAGGGATGGGGCTACACCTTC
-	-	TRBV28	TRBJ2-7	CASSYSSGAVYEQYF	TGTGCCAGCAGCTACAGCTCAGGTGCAGTCTACGAGCAGTACTTC
TRBD1	-	TRBV6-1	TRBJ1-1	CASSDTTGADAEAFF	TGTGCCAGCAGTGATACGACAGGGGCGGATGCTGAAGCTTTCTTT
-	-	TRBV6-1	TRBJ1-6	CASMQGSPLHF	TGTGCCAGCATGCAGGGTTCACCCCTCCACTTT
TRBD1	-	TRBV18	TRBJ1-5	CASSPGTGSDQPQHF	TGTGCCAGCTCACCCGGGACAGGTTCTGATCAGCCCCAGCATTTT
-	-	TRBV14	TRBJ2-1	CASSQDRGRQFF	TGTGCCAGCAGCCAAGACAGGGGCCGGCAGTTCTTC
TRBD1	once	TRBV7-9	TRBJ2-1	CASSQTGGDNEQFF	TGTGCCAGCAGCCAAACAGGGGGAGACAATGAGCAGTTCTTC
TRBD1	-	TRBV7-9	TRBJ2-4	CASSLIGQGANIQYF	TGTGCCAGCAGCTTAATCGGACAGGGGGCGAACATTCAGTACTTC
TRBD1	-	TRBV5-6	TRBJ2-5	CASSPGDRGNQETQYF	TGTGCCAGCAGCCCGGGGGACAGGGGGAACCAAGAGACCCAGTACTTC
-	-	TRBV18	TRBJ1-5	CASSPREGSAEPQHF	TGTGCCAGCTCACCACGCGAAGGATCTGCGGAGCCCCAGCATTTT
-	few	TRBV2	TRBJ1-1	CASRDSLNTEAFF	TGTGCCAGCAGGGACTCCTTGAACACTGAAGCTTTCTTT
-	once	TRBV7-2	TRBJ2-7	CASSPLGSTNEQHF	TGTGCCAGCAGCCCCCTCGGGTCAACCAACGAGCAGCACTTC
TRBD1	-	TRBV19	TRBJ2-5	CASNNKGARETQYF	TGTGCCAGTAATAACAAGGGGGCCCGGGAGACCCAGTACTTC
TRBD2	few	TRBV11-2	TRBJ2-5	CASRGTSGRDETQYF	TGTGCCAGCCGAGGGACTAGCGGGAGGGATGAGACCCAGTACTTC
TRBD2	-	TRBV25-1	TRBJ2-2	CASSGRAGGLTGELFF	TGTGCCAGCAGTGGTCGAGCGGGAGGCCTCACCGGGGAGCTGTTTTTT
-	-	TRBV7-2	TRBJ2-2	CASSLVAQGWTGELFF	TGTGCCAGCAGCTTAGTCGCCCAGGGCTGGACCGGGGAGCTGTTTTTT
-	-	TRBV6-1	TRBJ2-5	CASIRGPQETQYF	TGTGCCAGCATTCGCGGGCCCCAAGAGACCCAGTACTTC
-	-	TRBV27	TRBJ2-7	CASSLSTANEQYF	TGTGCCAGCAGTTTATCGACAGCGAACGAGCAGTACTTC
TRBD1	-	TRBV5-1	TRBJ1-1	CASSLRDRAEAFF	TGCGCCAGCAGCCTCCGGGACAGAGCTGAAGCTTTCTTT
TRBD2	-	TRBV28	TRBJ2-7	CASSFSLAGLTYEQYF	TGTGCCAGCAGTTTCAGTCTAGCGGGGCTAACCTACGAGCAGTACTTC
TRBD1	-	TRBV5-1	TRBJ1-6	CASSNEGTGVSPLHF	TGCGCCAGCTCCAATGAAGGGACAGGGGTTTCACCCCTCCACTTT
TRBD2	-	TRBV7-6	TRBJ2-5	CASSLIAGFGAETQYF	TGTGCCAGCAGCTTAATAGCGGGGTTCGGGGCAGAGACCCAGTACTTC
-	-	TRBV30	TRBJ1-2	CAWSVQGSYGYTF	TGTGCCTGGAGTGTACAGGGTTCCTATGGCTACACCTTC
TRBD1	-	TRBV28	TRBJ1-2	CASSLGGTGHTF	TGTGCCAGCAGTTTAGGGGGGACAGGGCACACCTTC
TRBD1	-	TRBV28	TRBJ1-2	CASGLGQVYGYTF	TGTGCCAGCGGCCTCGGACAGGTCTATGGCTACACCTTC
TRBD2	-	TRBV2	TRBJ2-2	CASIAGTTGELFF	TGTGCCAGCATAGCGGGAACCACCGGGGAGCTGTTTTTT
-	-	TRBV27	TRBJ2-7	CASSLSQTRTYEQYF	TGTGCCAGCAGTTTATCGCAAACTAGAACGTACGAGCAGTACTTC
TRBD1	-	TRBV7-9	TRBJ2-7	CASSLLYRGSYEQYF	TGTGCCAGCAGCTTACTTTACAGGGGGAGCTACGAGCAGTACTTC
-	-	TRBV6-5	TRBJ2-4	CASSYSGLAKNIQYF	TGTGCCAGCAGTTACTCGGGACTAGCCAAAAACATTCAGTACTTC
TRBD1	-	TRBV18	TRBJ2-7	CASQDRDEQYF	TGTGCCAGCCAGGACAGGGACGAGCAGTACTTC
TRBD2	-	TRBV9	TRBJ2-1	CASSVEGSGGAGEQFF	TGTGCCAGCAGCGTAGAAGGTAGCGGGGGGGCAGGAGAGCAGTTCTTC
TRBD1	-	TRBV7-2	TRBJ2-7	CASSSGQGRGVEQYF	TGTGCCAGCAGCTCGGGACAGGGACGAGGGGTCGAGCAGTACTTC
-	-	TRBV18	TRBJ2-7	CASSPSKGQSSSYEQYF	TGTGCCAGCTCACCATCGAAAGGACAGTCGAGCTCCTACGAGCAGTACTTC
-	-	TRBV4-3	TRBJ1-2	CGSSQEIRQTNYGYTF	TGCGGCAGCAGCCAAGAGATCCGACAGACTAACTATGGCTACACCTTC
-	few	TRBV27	TRBJ2-5	CASSLRFQGLEQYF	TGTGCCAGCAGTTTAAGGTTTCAGGGTCTAGAGCAGTACTTC
-	-	TRBV20-1	TRBJ1-5	CSARQGGPQHF	TGCAGTGCTAGACAGGGCGGCCCCCAGCATTTT
TRBD2	-	TRBV6-1	TRBJ2-1	CASSEILAGYNEQFF	TGTGCCAGCAGTGAAATCCTAGCGGGCTACAATGAGCAGTTCTTC
TRBD2	-	TRBV18	TRBJ2-2	CASSPPSGTGELFF	TGTGCCAGCTCACCCCCTAGCGGGACCGGGGAGCTGTTTTTT
-	-	TRBV7-2	TRBJ2-7	CASNTQTQEGAYEQYF	TGTGCCAGCAATACCCAGACACAGGAAGGGGCCTACGAGCAGTACTTC
TRBD2	-	TRBV7-9	TRBJ2-7	CASSEGTSGGYEQYF	TGTGCCAGCAGCGAGGGGACTAGCGGGGGCTACGAGCAGTACTTC
-	-	TRBV10-3	TRBJ2-1	CAVVGGYNEQFF	TGTGCCGTCGTGGGGGGCTACAATGAGCAGTTCTTC
TRBD1	-	TRBV7-6	TRBJ2-7	CASSLGDRGSYEQYF	TGTGCCAGCAGCTTGGGGGACAGGGGTTCCTACGAGCAGTACTTC
TRBD2	-	TRBV7-9	TRBJ2-7	CASSPETSGTYEQYF	TGTGCCAGCAGCCCCGAGACTAGCGGTACCTACGAGCAGTACTTC
-	-	TRBV4-3	TRBJ1-5	CASSQHRRPNQPQHF	TGCGCCAGCAGCCAACACCGGCGGCCCAATCAGCCCCAGCATTTT
TRBD1	-	TRBV27	TRBJ1-1	CASSLGGPWDGAFF	TGTGCCAGCAGCCTAGGGGGCCCCTGGGATGGAGCTTTCTTT
-	-	TRBV9	TRBJ2-5	CASSVGGLQETQYF	TGTGCCAGCAGCGTAGGGGGGCTGCAAGAGACCCAGTACTTC
TRBD2	-	TRBV30	TRBJ2-1	CASRVAGTGGEQFF	TGTGCCTCCAGGGTAGCGGGAACTGGGGGGGAGCAGTTCTTC
-	-	TRBV19	TRBJ1-1	CASSMGQGMNTEAFF	TGTGCCAGTAGTATGGGGCAGGGAATGAACACTGAAGCTTTCTTT
TRBD1	-	TRBV6-1	TRBJ1-1	CASSRQGSTEAFF	TGTGCCAGCAGTAGACAGGGGTCCACTGAAGCTTTCTTT
-	-	TRBV5-1	TRBJ1-1	CASSLEGGQTAEAFF	TGCGCCAGCAGCTTGGAGGGAGGACAAACCGCTGAAGCTTTCTTT